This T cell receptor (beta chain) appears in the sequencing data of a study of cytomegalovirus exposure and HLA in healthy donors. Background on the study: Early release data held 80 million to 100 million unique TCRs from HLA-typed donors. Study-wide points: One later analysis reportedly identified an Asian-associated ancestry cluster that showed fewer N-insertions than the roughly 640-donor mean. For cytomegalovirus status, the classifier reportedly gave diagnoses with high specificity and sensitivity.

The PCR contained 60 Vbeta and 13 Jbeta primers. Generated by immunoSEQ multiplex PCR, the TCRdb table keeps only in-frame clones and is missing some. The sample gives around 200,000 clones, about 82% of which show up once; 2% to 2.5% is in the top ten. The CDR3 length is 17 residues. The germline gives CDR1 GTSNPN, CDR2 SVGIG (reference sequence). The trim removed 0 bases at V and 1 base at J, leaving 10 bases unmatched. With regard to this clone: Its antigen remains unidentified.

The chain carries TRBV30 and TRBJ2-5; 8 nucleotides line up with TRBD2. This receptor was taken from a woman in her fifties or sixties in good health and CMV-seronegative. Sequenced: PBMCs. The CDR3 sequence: CAWSVAGATNAQETQYF. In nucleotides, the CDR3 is TGTGCCTGGAGTGTAGCGGGAGCGACAAACGCCCAAGAGACCCAGTACTTC.